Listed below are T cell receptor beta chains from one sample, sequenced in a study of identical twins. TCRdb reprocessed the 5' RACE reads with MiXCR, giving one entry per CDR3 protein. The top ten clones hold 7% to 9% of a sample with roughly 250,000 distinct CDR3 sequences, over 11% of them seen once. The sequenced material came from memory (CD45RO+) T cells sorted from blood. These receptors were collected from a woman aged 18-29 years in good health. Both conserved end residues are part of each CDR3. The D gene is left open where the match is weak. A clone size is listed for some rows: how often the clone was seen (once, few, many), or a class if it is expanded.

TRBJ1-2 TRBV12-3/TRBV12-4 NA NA TGTGTCAGCAGTTGTGGCTACACCTTC CVSSCGYTF
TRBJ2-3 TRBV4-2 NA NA TGTGCCAGCAGCCAAGTAGGGTCCCACTCCAATACGCAGTATTTT CASSQVGSHSNTQYF
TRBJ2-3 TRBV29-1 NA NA TGCAGCGTTGAAGGGGCCGACACAGATACGCAGTATTTT CSVEGADTDTQYF
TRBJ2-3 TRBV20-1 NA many TGCAGTGCTAGAGAAGGGGGGGCCACAGATACGCAGTATTTT CSAREGGATDTQYF
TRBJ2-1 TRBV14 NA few TGTGCCAGCAGCCAAGACTGGACCAATGAGCAGTTCTTC CASSQDWTNEQFF
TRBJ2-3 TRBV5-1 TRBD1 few TGCGCCAGCAGCATTAAGGGGGCTAGCCGAGATACGCAGTATTTT CASSIKGASRDTQYF
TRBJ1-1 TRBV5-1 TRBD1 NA TGCGCCAGCAGCAGGGGACAGGCCTTGAACACTGAAGCTTTCTTT CASSRGQALNTEAFF
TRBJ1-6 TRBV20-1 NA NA TGCAGTGCTAGAGATGGGCCAGGGAATTCACCCCTCCACTTT CSARDGPGNSPLHF
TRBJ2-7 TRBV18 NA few TGTGCCAGCTCACCAGCGACAGGTGGCCACGAGCAGTACTTC CASSPATGGHEQYF
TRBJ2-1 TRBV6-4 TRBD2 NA TGTGCCAGCAGTGCGCGTAGCGGGGGCTCCTACAATGAGCAGTTCTTC CASSARSGGSYNEQFF
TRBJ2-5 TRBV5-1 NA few TGCGCCAGCAGCTTGGGACTTTTAGAAGAGACCCAGTACTTC CASSLGLLEETQYF